This entry concerns a single TCR beta chain. The entry originates in a study of technical replicates of blood from a handful of donors. Clones were read by immunoSEQ multiplex PCR, and TCRdb kept only the in-frame ones, dropping some. The sample carries around 100,000 clones, 85% to 95% recorded once. The specimen was T cells isolated from PBMCs. The origin of this receptor is a human donor in good health.

The CDR3 DNA reads TGTGCCAGCAGGCCCGGCGGGACAGGGGTGAGCGAGCAGTACTTC. Residues: CASRPGGTGVSEQYF. V usage is TRBV28 and J usage is TRBJ2-7, with TRBD1 matching over 10 bases. CDR3 size: 15 residues. Germline trimming cut 6 bases from V and 6 bases from J; bases unmatched to any gene: 11. The germline V gene encodes CDR1 MDHEN and CDR2 SYDVKM. The variable domain in full, with the rest retrieved from reference TRBV28 and TRBJ2-7, is DVKVTQSSRYLVKRTGEKVFLECVQDMDHENMFWYRQDPGLGLRLIYFSYDVKMKEKGDIPEGYSVSREKKERFSLILESASTNQTSMYLCASRPGGTGVSEQYFGPGTRLTVT.